This TCR beta chain was captured in a study of blood T cell repertoires in COVID-19 (dated by TCRdb to about 2020). Some background on the complete study: Collaborator samples came from the United States, Italy and Spain and covered acute and convalescent phases of COVID-19. The sample metadata nearly always contained a de-identified subject ID, COVID-19 status, age in years and sex. The material from the prospective study consisted of cDNA or gDNA derived from T cells, B-cell-depleted T cells, or PBMCs. Deeply sampled blood TCRbeta repertoires from subjects exposed to, actively infected with, or recovered from COVID-19 were included in the dataset. Where HLA class I and class II types were available, the types were taken from metadata supplied by the sample provider, not from assay-based typing. The repertoires were released in a freely available public database meant as a resource for research on the immune response to SARS-CoV-2. The samples were drawn from the first 160 participants of the ongoing ImmuneRACE study and from over 950 subjects provided by 6 global collaborators.

Points on this clone: The target of this receptor is not known. No base quality values were provided; no much bigger clone lies one nucleotide off.

The immunoSEQ Assay, a bias-controlled multiplex PCR, was used to amplify TCRbeta CDR3 regions from genomic DNA. Concerning the study's data processing: The number of nucleated cells in each sample was estimated by amplification of reference gene primers within the assay. To quantify the absolute abundance of each unique TCRbeta CDR3 rearrangement, sequence reads were collapsed and filtered. For each sample, productive Simpson clonality was calculated by taking the square root of Simpson's diversity index across productive rearrangements. What TCRdb holds here is the immuneACCESS table cut down to in-frame rearrangements. Part of the clones is not present; checked against another copy, under half of the missing clones reflect an unresolved V gene, and the others are unexplained. That table furnishes V, J and clone size, whereas the DNA furnished D and trimming. This sample comprises about 180,000 clones, around 85% of them detected only once. The ten largest clonotypes hold approximately 11% of the sample.

Each collaborating institution followed its own protocols to collect whole blood in K2EDTA tubes. For TCRbeta analysis, collaborators shipped samples as frozen whole blood, isolated PBMCs, or DNA extracted from either of those sample types. The study at large found these results: How much clinical and demographic metadata was included differed by source and by participant, and the metadata was provided uncurated.

Ends trimmed: V by 1 base, J by 7 bases; bases unmatched to a gene: 9. As encoded in the germline V gene, CDR1 is LGHNA while CDR2 is YSLEER. The CDR3 spans 16 residues, from the cysteine through the phenylalanine. The retained sequence is limited to the CDR3, 48 bases, with the frame set at the first base. The receptor was isolated from a human donor with active or convalescent COVID-19. The donor label of this sample is uncertain. Sequenced: peripheral blood. The sequence links TRBV4-3 to TRBJ2-1; 8 of the junction bases match TRBD2. CDR3 protein: CASSQGGPRGGNEQFF. Read as DNA, the sequence is TGCGCCAGCAGCCAAGGAGGCCCTCGGGGGGGGAATGAGCAGTTCTTC.